The source of this TCR beta chain is a study of CD8 T cells in ankylosing spondylitis. Study conclusions and caveats: Significant enrichment of disease-linked clones was reported in matched ankylosing spondylitis synovial fluid. Within peripheral blood, clones linked to disease were CD8+ and relatively rare. Ankylosing spondylitis blood seemed to carry a telltale TCR beta motif made of several highly homologous variants.

TCRdb reanalysed the 5' RACE reads using MiXCR and keeps one entry per CDR3 protein. The sample includes hundreds of thousands of distinct CDR3 sequences, approximately 12% of them seen just once. The CDR3 is made up of 13 amino acids. V lost 7 bases to trimming and J lost 5 bases, with 17 bases between them. The germline V gene encodes CDR1 DFQATT and CDR2 SNEGSKA (reference sequence). Regarding this clonotype: Its antigen is unknown.

The chain employs TRBV20-1 and TRBJ2-5, with D possibly called TRBD1 or TRBD2 (5 bases each). The sequencing input was blood, either unsorted or a sorted T cell fraction (not recorded which). This receptor was identified in a male donor with ankylosing spondylitis. The CDR3 reads CSVGTNRGETQYF. The CDR3 DNA follows: TGCAGTGTGGGGACGAACCGCGGGGAGACCCAGTACTTC.